This T cell receptor beta chain is from a study of response to subunit inactivated influenza vaccine. Study-wide findings and caveats: After each seasonal influenza vaccination, few new T cells are recruited, the authors suggested.

The V gene's germline CDR1 is LNHDA and CDR2 SQIVND (reference sequence). The V end lost 9 bases, the J end lost 7 bases, and 18 bases lay between the germline ends. The CDR3 contains 13 residues. TCRdb reprocessed the RT-PCR reads via MiXCR and lists one record per CDR3 protein. This table has 250,000 to 350,000 distinct CDR3 sequences, approximately 23% appearing once. This clonotype appeared a few times. Antigen: not known. The sequence was obtained from a man between 45 and 75 years old who received an inactivated influenza vaccine. The rearrangement links TRBV19 to TRBJ1-1; the D gene is possibly TRBD1 (5 bases). The sample consisted of PBMCs from blood, taken about 20 months after vaccination. The CDR3 nucleotides read TGTGCCAGCCCGGGACCTTCATCTAGTGAAGCTTTCTTT. Translating gives CASPGPSSSEAFF.